This T cell receptor (beta chain) stems from a study of shared clonotypes between healthy human individuals. Trimming shortened V by 3 bases and J by 1 base, and 14 bases separated the two germline ends. CDR1 and CDR2 from the germline V gene are GTSNPN and SVGIG (reference sequence). The CDR3 contains 15 residues. Produced via immunoSEQ multiplex PCR; TCRdb's table is partial and in-frame only. Here the sample spans roughly 330,000 clones, around 72% being singletons. This sequence originates from a young man in good health. The rearrangement links TRBV30 to TRBJ2-3; D unresolved. Material for sequencing was memory CD4+ T cells sorted from blood. Subset: CD45RA-negative fraction. In DNA, the CDR3 is TGTGCCTGGAGCGCTTCATTTGGGGGCACAGATACGCAGTATTTT. Translating it yields CAWSASFGGTDTQYF.